These 27 T cell receptor beta chains originate from one sample sequenced in a study of blood T cell repertoires in COVID-19. Only in-frame clones appear in the TCRdb table, and some are missing; sequencing was by immunoSEQ multiplex PCR. The data contain roughly 30,000 clones, over 75% of them singletons. Sequences were obtained from peripheral blood. These receptor sequences come from a human donor in a cohort sampled during active COVID-19.

The genes are TRBV9 and TRBJ1-3; D uncertain. V was trimmed by 4 bases and J by 4 bases, leaving 9 bases between them. CDR3 length: 13 residues. The germline gives CDR1 SGDLS, CDR2 YYNGEE. The CDR3 DNA is TGTGCCAGCAGCTTACATTCCGGAAACACCATATATTTT. Its translation: CASSLHSGNTIYF.

This clone showed up just a few times. Different DNA sequences within this sample yield the same CDR3. The gene calls are TRBV4-3 and TRBJ2-4; TRBD2 might be the D (7 bases). The V and J ends lost 2 bases and 6 bases respectively, with 14 bases between them. CDR1 is LGHNA and CDR2 is YSLEER in the germline V gene. The CDR3 totals 15 residues. The CDR3 spells CASSQFGGPGNIQYF. CDR3 bases: TGCGCCAGCAGCCAATTCGGGGGGCCAGGAAACATTCAGTACTTC.

The chain uses TRBV29-1 and TRBJ2-1, with a possible D match to TRBD2 (5 bases). The germline V and J ends were trimmed by 7 bases and 7 bases, with 14 bases remaining between them. The V gene's germline CDR1 is SQVTM and CDR2 ANQGSEA. The CDR3 has 12 residues. The CDR3 nucleotides read TGCAGCGGGACTTCTATTGGGAATGAGCAGTTCTTC. As protein: CSGTSIGNEQFF.

The chain couples TRBV7-6 to TRBJ2-3; D gene unclear. The V gene's germline CDR1 is SGHVS and CDR2 FNYEAQ. The CDR3 length is 16 residues. V shed 3 bases and J shed 1 base, with 14 bases lying between them. The CDR3 reads CASSFEAKVRTDTQYF. The DNA of the CDR3 is TGTGCCAGCAGCTTCGAGGCAAAGGTCCGCACAGATACGCAGTATTTT. Drawing the rest from reference TRBV7-6 and TRBJ2-3, the complete variable domain is GAGVSQSPRYKVTKRGQDVALRCDPISGHVSLYWYRQALGQGPEFLTYFNYEAQQDKSGLPNDRFSAERPEGSISTLTIQRTEQRDSAMYRCASSFEAKVRTDTQYFGPGTRLTVL.

This CDR3 reads CASFRGSYNEQFF. The DNA of the CDR3 is TGTGCCAGTTTCAGGGGATCCTACAATGAGCAGTTCTTC. The rearrangement uses TRBV6-5 and TRBJ2-1; possibly TRBD1 for D (6 bases). Germline CDR1 MNHEY, CDR2 SVGAGI. Trimming cost V 9 bases and J 1 base, with 10 bases left between them. There are 13 residues in the CDR3.

The CDR3 protein is CASRPGTRGETQYF. Here the CDR3 DNA reads TGTGCCAGCAGGCCTGGGACTAGGGGTGAGACCCAGTACTTC. The chain combines TRBV28 with TRBJ2-5, with TRBD2 matching over 8 bases. The CDR3 has 14 residues. V lost 6 bases to trimming and J lost 5 bases; unmatched junction nucleotides: 8. The germline V gene has CDR1 MDHEN and CDR2 SYDVKM. The full variable domain, completed using reference TRBV28 and TRBJ2-5, is DVKVTQSSRYLVKRTGEKVFLECVQDMDHENMFWYRQDPGLGLRLIYFSYDVKMKEKGDIPEGYSVSREKKERFSLILESASTNQTSMYLCASRPGTRGETQYFGPGTRLLVL.

The chain is built from TRBV29-1 and TRBJ2-7, with TRBD2 matching 8 bases. V shed 4 bases, J shed 3 bases, and the junction held 8 bases outside the gene matches. In germline, CDR1 is SQVTM, CDR2 ANQGSEA. The CDR3 has 14 residues. The CDR3 reads CSVARVAGSYEQYF. CDR3 DNA sequence: TGCAGCGTTGCCCGAGTAGCGGGGAGCTACGAGCAGTACTTC.

CDR3 coding DNA: TGCGCCAGCAGCTCGTGGACAGGGAGTGGAAACACCATATATTTT. Translation: CASSSWTGSGNTIYF. The chain has TRBV5-1 and TRBJ1-3; 8 nucleotides align to TRBD1. With 3 bases clipped from V and 3 bases from J, the junction kept 5 bases outside the gene matches. The germline V gene has CDR1 SGHRS and CDR2 YFSETQ. This CDR3 comprises 15 residues.

The chain recombines TRBV6-2 or TRBV6-3 with TRBJ2-2; D possibly corresponds to TRBD2 (6 bases). Germline CDR1 reads MNHEY; CDR2 reads SVGEGT. V was clipped by 4 bases and J by 5 bases, with 26 bases between them. The CDR3 sequence is 19 residues long. The CDR3, as DNA: TGTGCCAGCAGTTTTTTCCGGGACTCTTCGAGTTTTTTTACCGGGGAGCTGTTTTTT. Its translation: CASSFFRDSSSFFTGELFF.

This clone was detected a few times. This sequence joins TRBV15 and TRBJ2-7; possibly TRBD2 for D (6 bases). V gave up 1 base and J gave up 0 bases, with 13 bases separating them. This CDR3 has 16 residues. Per germline, CDR1 LNHNV and CDR2 YYDKDF (reference sequence). The CDR3 DNA reads TGTGCCACCAGCAGAGGCGGAGGGGTTCTCTCCTACGAGCAGTACTTC. Protein: CATSRGGGVLSYEQYF.

The chain employs TRBV18 and TRBJ1-5; 9 bases align to TRBD1. This CDR3 comprises 16 residues. Losses at the gene ends were 2 bases for V and 4 bases for J; bases not matched to a gene: 6. The germline V gene has CDR1 KGHSH and CDR2 LQKENI. The CDR3 protein is CASSPGQGRTNQPQHF. DNA for the CDR3: TGTGCCAGCTCACCAGGACAGGGGCGCACGAATCAGCCCCAGCATTTT.

The rearrangement links TRBV30 to TRBJ1-1, with D maybe TRBD1 (5 bases). The V end lost 3 bases, the J end lost 5 bases, and 13 bases lay between the germline ends. Germline V gene lookup returns CDR1 GTSNPN and CDR2 SVGIG (reference sequence). The CDR3 sequence is 13 residues long. CDR3 nucleotide sequence: TGTGCCTGGAGAGGAGGGGCCCGGACTGAAGCTTTCTTT. This translates into CAWRGGARTEAFF. Drawing the rest from reference TRBV30 and TRBJ1-1, the complete variable domain is SQTIHQWPATLVQPVGSPLSLECTVEGTSNPNLYWYRQAAGRGLQLLFYSVGIGQISSEVPQNLSASRPQDRQFILSSKKLLLSDSGFYLCAWRGGARTEAFFGQGTRLTVV.

The chain uses TRBV7-6 and TRBJ2-3; TRBD2 might be the D (5 bases). The CDR3 runs 12 residues. Germline loops: CDR1 SGHVS, CDR2 FNYEAQ. The V and J ends lost 4 bases and 6 bases respectively, with 8 bases between them. DNA of the CDR3: TGTGCCAGCAGCTCACGGAGGGATACGCAGTATTTT. Encoded protein: CASSSRRDTQYF.

As concerns this clone: One end of the junction is discordant with germline, which a read error may explain. The V call is TRBV7-3, the J call TRBJ2-2; 9 bases are a match to TRBD1. The CDR3 is made up of 14 amino acids. Per the germline V gene, CDR1 is SGHTA and CDR2 is FQGTGA. DNA of the CDR3: TGTGCCACCAGCCGGGACAGGGACACCGGGGAGCTGTTTTTT. Protein product: CATSRDRDTGELFF.

Note on this clone: The same CDR3 also results from other DNA sequences found in this sample. This chain joins TRBV4-3 and TRBJ2-5, with 7 nucleotides matching TRBD1. CDR1 and CDR2 from the germline V gene are LGHNA and YSLEER. J lost 4 bases, V lost 1 base, and 3 bases had no gene match. The CDR3 is 14 amino acids. Here the CDR3 DNA reads TGCGCCAGCAGCCAAGCGACAGGGAGAGAGACCCAGTACTTC. This gives the protein CASSQATGRETQYF.

The chain is built from TRBV3-1 (or the pseudogene TRBV3-2) and TRBJ1-5; TRBD1 aligns across 10 bases. Germline V gene data show CDR1 as LGHDT and CDR2 as YNNKEL (reference sequence). This CDR3 region has 19 residues. Trimming took 7 bases from V and 5 from J; bases not matched to a gene: 20. The CDR3 loop is CASTSTPGQGTFRDQPQHF. The CDR3 DNA follows: TGTGCCAGCACATCAACTCCGGGACAGGGGACATTTCGGGATCAGCCCCAGCATTTT.

The rearrangement uses TRBV4-1 and TRBJ2-2, with 8 bases identical to TRBD2. Unmatched junction bases numbered 10, after V lost 4 bases and J lost 0 bases. Germline values: CDR1 MGHRA, CDR2 YSYEKL. The CDR3 runs 18 residues. In nucleotides, the CDR3 is TGCGCCAGCAGCCCTAGGGGTGTAGCGGGGACGAACACCGGGGAGCTGTTTTTT. It specifies CASSPRGVAGTNTGELFF.

This chain uses TRBV7-3 with TRBJ2-5, with 11 bases fitting TRBD2. Per germline, CDR1 SGHTA and CDR2 FQGTGA. The J segment lost 4 bases and the V segment lost 6 bases, leaving 4 bases of the junction unmatched. The CDR3 sequence is 14 residues long. CDR3: CASSGSGGAETQYF. In nucleotides, the CDR3 is TGTGCCAGCAGTGGTAGCGGGGGGGCAGAGACCCAGTACTTC.

This clone has a handful of counts. V is TRBV3-1 (or the pseudogene TRBV3-2) and J is TRBJ2-7; no firm D call. The CDR3 sequence is 12 residues long. Trimming left V 4 bases short and J 3 bases short, with 7 bases between. Germline CDR1 reads LGHDT; CDR2 reads YNNKEL (reference sequence). The CDR3 reads CASSPLGYEQYF. CDR3 nucleotide sequence: TGTGCCAGCAGCCCGCTCGGCTACGAGCAGTACTTC.

The chain carries TRBV6-5 and TRBJ1-5, with 8 bases fitting TRBD1. The trim removed 5 bases at V and 1 base at J, leaving 4 bases unmatched. Germline-derived CDR1 and CDR2 are MNHEY and SVGAGI. The length of the CDR3 is 15 residues. The DNA for the CDR3 is TGTGCCAGCAGTCTCAGGGGGCGCAGCAATCAGCCCCAGCATTTT. Translated: CASSLRGRSNQPQHF.

The chain has TRBV19 and TRBJ2-3, with a weak D call TRBD2 (5 bases). There are 18 residues in the CDR3. Germline CDR1 reads LNHDA; CDR2 reads SQIVND (reference sequence). Deletions cut 3 bases from V and 0 bases from J, with 19 bases between. The CDR3 here is CASSIGTQWGASTDTQYF. The CDR3 DNA sequence: TGTGCCAGTAGTATCGGCACTCAGTGGGGAGCGAGCACAGATACGCAGTATTTT.

The rearrangement links TRBV4-1 to TRBJ2-5; D gene uncertain. Per the germline V gene, CDR1 is MGHRA and CDR2 is YSYEKL. The CDR3 runs 16 residues. Trimming stripped 4 bases from V and 5 bases from J, with 20 bases between. Written as DNA, the CDR3 is TGCGCCAGCAGCCCCGTTTCGGGTAGTACCTGGGAGACCCAGTACTTC. This translates into CASSPVSGSTWETQYF.

This clone appeared a single time. The chain combines TRBV9 with TRBJ2-7; D uncertain. Trimming stripped 0 bases from V and 2 bases from J, with 9 bases between. Germline V CDR1 and CDR2: SGDLS, YYNGEE. The CDR3 totals 14 residues. The DNA for the CDR3 is TGTGCCAGCAGCGTAGAAGACTTCACCTACGAGCAGTACTTC. This encodes CASSVEDFTYEQYF.

This chain uses TRBV18 with TRBJ1-1; no clear D gene. The CDR3 consists of 15 residues. V lost 0 bases to trimming and J lost 4 bases, with 12 bases between them. CDR1 is KGHSH and CDR2 is LQKENI in the germline V gene. CDR3 loop: CASSPPTTQRTEAFF. In DNA form, the CDR3 reads TGTGCCAGCTCACCACCCACAACGCAGCGCACTGAAGCTTTCTTT.

V and J are TRBV9 and TRBJ1-6, with a possible D match to TRBD1 (6 bases). Deletions cut 0 bases from V and 9 bases from J, with 13 bases between. The CDR3 has 15 amino acids. The germline V gene encodes CDR1 SGDLS and CDR2 YYNGEE. CDR3 DNA: TGTGCCAGCAGCGTAGTTGGGGGCGCTTTTTCACCCCTCCACTTT. Protein sequence: CASSVVGGAFSPLHF.

This chain uses TRBV19 with TRBJ1-5; maybe TRBD1 (6 bases). This CDR3 is built from 14 residues. V shed 5 bases and J shed 4 bases, with 12 bases lying between them. Germline V lookup: CDR1 LNHDA, CDR2 SQIVND (reference sequence). CDR3 nucleotides: TGTGCCAGTAGTTCACAGGGTCCAAATCAGCCCCAGCATTTT. Encoded protein: CASSSQGPNQPQHF.

This chain uses TRBV5-1 with TRBJ2-7, with TRBD2 as a possible D gene (5 bases). The CDR3 has 12 amino acids. V was trimmed by 2 bases and J by 4 bases, leaving 7 bases between them. The germline V gene has CDR1 SGHRS and CDR2 YFSETQ. The CDR3 bases are TGCGCCAGCAGCTTAGGCGGGTACGAGCAGTACTTC. It encodes CASSLGGYEQYF. The full variable domain, with the rest looked up from reference TRBV5-1 and TRBJ2-7, is KAGVTQTPRYLIKTRGQQVTLSCSPISGHRSVSWYQQTPGQGLQFLFEYFSETQRNKGNFPGRFSGRQFSNSRSEMNVSTLELGDSALYLCASSLGGYEQYFGPGTRLTVT.